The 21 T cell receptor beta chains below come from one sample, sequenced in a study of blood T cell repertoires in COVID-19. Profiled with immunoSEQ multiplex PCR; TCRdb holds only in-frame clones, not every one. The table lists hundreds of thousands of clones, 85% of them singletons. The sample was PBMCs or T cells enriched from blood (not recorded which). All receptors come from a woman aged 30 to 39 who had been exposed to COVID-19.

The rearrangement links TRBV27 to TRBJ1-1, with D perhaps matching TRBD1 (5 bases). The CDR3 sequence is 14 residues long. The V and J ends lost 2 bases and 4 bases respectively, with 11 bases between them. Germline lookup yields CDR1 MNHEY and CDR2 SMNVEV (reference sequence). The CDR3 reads CASSLVPGRTEAFF. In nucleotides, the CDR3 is TGTGCCAGCAGTTTAGTTCCAGGGCGCACTGAAGCTTTCTTT.

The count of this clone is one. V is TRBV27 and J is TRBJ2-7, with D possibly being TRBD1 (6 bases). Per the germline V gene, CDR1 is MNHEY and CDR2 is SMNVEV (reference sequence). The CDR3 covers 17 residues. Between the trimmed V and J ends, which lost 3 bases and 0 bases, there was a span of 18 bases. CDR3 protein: CASSFMQGRRSSYEQYF. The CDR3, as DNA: TGTGCCAGCAGTTTTATGCAGGGGCGTAGGAGCTCCTACGAGCAGTACTTC.

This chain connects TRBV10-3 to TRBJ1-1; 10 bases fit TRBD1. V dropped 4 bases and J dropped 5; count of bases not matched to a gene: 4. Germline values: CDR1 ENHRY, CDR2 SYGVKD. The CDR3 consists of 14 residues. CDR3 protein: CAISGDRGLTEAFF. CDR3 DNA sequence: TGTGCCATCAGTGGTGACAGGGGGCTGACTGAAGCTTTCTTT.

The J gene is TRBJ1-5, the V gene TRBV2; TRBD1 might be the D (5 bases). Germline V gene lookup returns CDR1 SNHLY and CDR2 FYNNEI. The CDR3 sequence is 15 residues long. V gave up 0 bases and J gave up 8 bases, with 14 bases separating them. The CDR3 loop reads CASSEADSSRKPQHF. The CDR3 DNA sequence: TGTGCCAGCAGTGAAGCCGACAGTTCTCGAAAGCCCCAGCATTTT.

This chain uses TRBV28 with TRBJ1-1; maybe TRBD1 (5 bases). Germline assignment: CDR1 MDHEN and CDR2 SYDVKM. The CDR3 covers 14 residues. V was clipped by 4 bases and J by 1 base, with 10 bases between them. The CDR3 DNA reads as TGTGCCAGCAGTTCCAGGGTTGGGAACACTGAAGCTTTCTTT. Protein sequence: CASSSRVGNTEAFF.

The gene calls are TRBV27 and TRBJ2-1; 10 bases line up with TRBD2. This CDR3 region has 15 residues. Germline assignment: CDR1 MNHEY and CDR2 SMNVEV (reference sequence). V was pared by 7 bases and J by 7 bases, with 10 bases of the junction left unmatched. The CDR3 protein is CASNQGLAGENEQFF. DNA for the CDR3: TGTGCCAGCAACCAAGGGCTAGCGGGAGAGAATGAGCAGTTCTTC.

This CDR3 reads CASSSRGQGNTEAFF. For the CDR3, the DNA is TGTGCCAGCAGTTCGAGGGGGCAAGGGAACACTGAAGCTTTCTTT. This chain connects TRBV2 to TRBJ1-1, with 7 bases that match TRBD1. The CDR3 spans 15 residues. V lost 5 bases to trimming and J lost 1 base; unmatched junction nucleotides: 7. Germline V CDR1 and CDR2: SNHLY, FYNNEI.

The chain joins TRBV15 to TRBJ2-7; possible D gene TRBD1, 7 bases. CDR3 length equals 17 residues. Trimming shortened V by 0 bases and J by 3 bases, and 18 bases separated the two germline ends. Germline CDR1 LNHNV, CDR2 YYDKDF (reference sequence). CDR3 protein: CATSRDPRGQGGYEQYF. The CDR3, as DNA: TGTGCCACCAGCAGAGACCCAAGGGGGCAGGGGGGCTACGAGCAGTACTTC.

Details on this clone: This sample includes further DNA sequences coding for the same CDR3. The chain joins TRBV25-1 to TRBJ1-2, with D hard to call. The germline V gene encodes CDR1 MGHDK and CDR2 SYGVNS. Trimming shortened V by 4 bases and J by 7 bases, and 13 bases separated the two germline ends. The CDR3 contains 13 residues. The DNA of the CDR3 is TGTGCCAGCAGTGGAGGAGGTGCAAGTGGCTACACCTTC. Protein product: CASSGGGASGYTF.

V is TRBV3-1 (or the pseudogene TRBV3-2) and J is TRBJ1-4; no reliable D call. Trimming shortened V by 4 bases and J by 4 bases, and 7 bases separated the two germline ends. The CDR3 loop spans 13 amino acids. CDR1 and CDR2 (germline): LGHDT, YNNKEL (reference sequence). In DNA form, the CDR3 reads TGTGCCAGCAGCCGTAGCTATAATGAAAAACTGTTTTTT. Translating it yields CASSRSYNEKLFF.

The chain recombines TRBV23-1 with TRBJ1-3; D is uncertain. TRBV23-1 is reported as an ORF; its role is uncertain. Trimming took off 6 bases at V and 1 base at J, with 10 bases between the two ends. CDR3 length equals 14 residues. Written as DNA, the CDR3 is TGCGCCAGCAGCCGCTATTTTTCTGGAAACACCATATATTTT. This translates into CASSRYFSGNTIYF.

Here the CDR3 reads CASSRQQGEREKLFF. The DNA for the CDR3 is TGTGCCAGCAGCAGACAACAGGGAGAGCGGGAAAAACTGTTTTTT. The chain employs TRBV5-4 and TRBJ1-4, with D tentatively TRBD1 (6 bases). V shed 4 bases and J shed 8 bases, with 18 bases lying between them. CDR3 length: 15 residues. The germline V gene encodes CDR1 SGHNT and CDR2 YYREEE (reference sequence).

CDR3 DNA sequence: TGTGCCAGCAACGACAGCCCTGGAAACACCATATATTTT. Translating gives CASNDSPGNTIYF. This sequence joins TRBV12-3 or TRBV12-4 and TRBJ1-3; possible D gene TRBD1, 5 bases. Deletions cut 7 bases from V and 2 bases from J, with 9 bases between. The CDR3 consists of 13 residues.

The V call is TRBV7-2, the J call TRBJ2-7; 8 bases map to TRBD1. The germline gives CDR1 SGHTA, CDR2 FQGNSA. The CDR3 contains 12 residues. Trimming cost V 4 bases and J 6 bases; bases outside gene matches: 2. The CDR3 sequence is CASSWTGSEQYF. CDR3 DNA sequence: TGTGCCAGCAGCTGGACAGGGAGCGAGCAGTACTTC.

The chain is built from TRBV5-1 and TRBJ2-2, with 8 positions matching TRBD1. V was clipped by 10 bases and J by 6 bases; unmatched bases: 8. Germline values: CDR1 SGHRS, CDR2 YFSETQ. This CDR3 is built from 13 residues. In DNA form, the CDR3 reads TGCGCCTTCCGGACAGGGACCTCCGGGGAGCTGTTTTTT. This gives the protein CAFRTGTSGELFF.

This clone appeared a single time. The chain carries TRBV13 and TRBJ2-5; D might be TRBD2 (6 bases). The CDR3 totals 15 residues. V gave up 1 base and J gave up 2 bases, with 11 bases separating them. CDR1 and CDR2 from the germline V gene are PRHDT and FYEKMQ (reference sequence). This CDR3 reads CASSLDGGRQETQYF. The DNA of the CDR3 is TGTGCCAGCAGCTTAGACGGGGGACGTCAAGAGACCCAGTACTTC.

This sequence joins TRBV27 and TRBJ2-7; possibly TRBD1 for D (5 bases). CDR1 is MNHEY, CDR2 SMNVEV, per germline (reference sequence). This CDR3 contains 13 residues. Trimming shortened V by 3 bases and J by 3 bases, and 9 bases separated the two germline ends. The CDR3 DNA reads TGTGCCAGCAGTTTTAAGACAGACTACGAGCAGTACTTC. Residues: CASSFKTDYEQYF.

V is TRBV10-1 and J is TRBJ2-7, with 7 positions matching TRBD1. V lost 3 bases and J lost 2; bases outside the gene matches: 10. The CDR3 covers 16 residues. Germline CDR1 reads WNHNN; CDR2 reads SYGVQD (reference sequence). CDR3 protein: CASSDSTGTAPYEQYF. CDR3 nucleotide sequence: TGCGCCAGCAGTGACTCCACCGGGACAGCCCCCTACGAGCAGTACTTC.

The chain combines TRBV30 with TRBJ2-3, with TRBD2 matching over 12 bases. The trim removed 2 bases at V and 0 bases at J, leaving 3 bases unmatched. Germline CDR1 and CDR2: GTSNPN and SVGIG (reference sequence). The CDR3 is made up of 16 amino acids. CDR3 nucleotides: TGTGCCTGGAGTACCGGACTAGCGGGAAGCACAGATACGCAGTATTTT. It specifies CAWSTGLAGSTDTQYF. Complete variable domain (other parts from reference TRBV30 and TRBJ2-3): SQTIHQWPATLVQPVGSPLSLECTVEGTSNPNLYWYRQAAGRGLQLLFYSVGIGQISSEVPQNLSASRPQDRQFILSSKKLLLSDSGFYLCAWSTGLAGSTDTQYFGPGTRLTVL.

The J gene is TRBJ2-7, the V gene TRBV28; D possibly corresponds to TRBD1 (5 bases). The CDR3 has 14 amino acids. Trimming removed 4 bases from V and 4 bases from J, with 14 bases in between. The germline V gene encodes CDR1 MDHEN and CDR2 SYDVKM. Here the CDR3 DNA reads TGTGCCAGCAGTTCACAGGCGTCCAGTTACGAGCAGTACTTC. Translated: CASSSQASSYEQYF.

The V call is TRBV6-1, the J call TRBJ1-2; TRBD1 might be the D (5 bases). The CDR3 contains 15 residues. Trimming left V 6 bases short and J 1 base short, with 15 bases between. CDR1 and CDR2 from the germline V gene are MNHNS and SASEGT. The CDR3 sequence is CASSETPTDNYGYTF. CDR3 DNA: TGTGCCAGCAGCGAAACACCGACAGATAACTATGGCTACACCTTC.